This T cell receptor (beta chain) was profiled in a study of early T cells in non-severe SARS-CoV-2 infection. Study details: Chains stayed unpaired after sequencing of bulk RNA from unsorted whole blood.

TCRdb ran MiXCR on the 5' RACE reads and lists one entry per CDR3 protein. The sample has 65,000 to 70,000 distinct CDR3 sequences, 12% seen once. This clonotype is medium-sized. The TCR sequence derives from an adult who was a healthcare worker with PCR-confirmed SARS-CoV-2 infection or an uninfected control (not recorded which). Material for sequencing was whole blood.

Here the CDR3 reads CSVVLSYEQYF. The CDR3 DNA sequence: TGCAGCGTTGTGCTTTCCTACGAGCAGTACTTC. This rearrangement joins TRBV29-1 to TRBJ2-7; D uncertain. The germline V and J ends were trimmed by 4 bases and 1 base, with 5 bases remaining between them. Germline V gene lookup returns CDR1 SQVTM and CDR2 ANQGSEA. This CDR3 contains 11 residues.